This T cell receptor beta chain was sequenced in a study of cytomegalovirus exposure and HLA in healthy donors. PCR used 60 Vbeta primers and 13 Jbeta primers. Clones were read by immunoSEQ multiplex PCR, and TCRdb kept only the in-frame ones, dropping some. The sample includes about 120,000 clones, roughly four fifths of them seen just once. The length of the CDR3 is 17 residues. Germline values: CDR1 SGHDN, CDR2 FVKESK. Losses at the gene ends were 4 bases for V and 3 bases for J; bases not matched to a gene: 8. V and J are TRBV14 and TRBJ2-6, with 8 bases identical to TRBD1. This sequence originates from a woman aged 35 to 49 in good health and CMV-seropositive. The sequenced material came from PBMCs. CDR3: CASSREPDRVGANVLTF. DNA for the CDR3: TGTGCCAGCAGCCGCGAACCGGACAGGGTTGGGGCCAACGTCCTGACTTTC. Supplemented by reference TRBV14 and TRBJ2-6, the full variable domain reads EAGVTQFPSHSVIEKGQTVTLRCDPISGHDNLYWYRRVMGKEIKFLLHFVKESKQDESGMPNNRFLAERTGGTYSTLKVQPAELEDSGVYFCASSREPDRVGANVLTFGAGSRLTVL.